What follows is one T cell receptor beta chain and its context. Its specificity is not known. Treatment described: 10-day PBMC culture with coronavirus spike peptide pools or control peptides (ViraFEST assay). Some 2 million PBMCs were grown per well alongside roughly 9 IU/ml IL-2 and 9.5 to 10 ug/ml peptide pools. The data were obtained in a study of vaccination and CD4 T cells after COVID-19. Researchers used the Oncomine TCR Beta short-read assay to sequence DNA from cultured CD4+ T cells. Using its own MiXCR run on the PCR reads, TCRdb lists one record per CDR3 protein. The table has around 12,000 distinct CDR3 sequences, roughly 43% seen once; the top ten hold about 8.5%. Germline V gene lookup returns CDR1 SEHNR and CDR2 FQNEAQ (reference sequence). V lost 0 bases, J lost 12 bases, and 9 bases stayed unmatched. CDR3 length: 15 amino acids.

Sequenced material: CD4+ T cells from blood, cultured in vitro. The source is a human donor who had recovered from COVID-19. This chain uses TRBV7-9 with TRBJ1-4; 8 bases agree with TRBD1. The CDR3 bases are TGTGCCAGCAGCTTAGCCGGGACAGGAAAACACCAACTGTTTTTT. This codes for CASSLAGTGKHQLFF.